This entry features one T cell receptor beta chain sequence. The clone's antigen remains unknown. Per-base qualities were not stored, and no clone one base away is much larger. This specimen comes from a study of T cell responses to AZD1222 COVID-19 vaccine listed by TCRdb under 2021. Looking at the study overall: AZD1222 recipients given second doses at about 4 weeks or at about 12 weeks were pooled, since spike-specific TCR depth and breadth were not found to differ between the two schedules. A total of around 240 trial participants underwent TCR sequencing, of whom 207 had received two doses of AZD1222 and around 25 had received two doses of the MenACWY control vaccine. Enrollment into the trials was organized by age into subgroups of 18-55, 56-69 and 70-plus years, and those subgroups contained roughly 150, 30 and 60 TCR-sequenced participants, respectively.

The CDR3 regions of human TCRbeta chains were analyzed by immunosequencing. The source study handled its data this way. TCRs in the repertoires were matched against a reference library of SARS-CoV-2-specific TCRs that had been generated with the MIRA antigen-specificity platform. Breadth was defined as the fraction of unique TCRs that were SARS-CoV-2-associated, and depth was defined as the fraction of total T cells that were SARS-CoV-2-associated. Using the MIRA data, every spike-specific TCR was mapped to the spike region that the TCR reacted to and assigned to either a CD4 or a CD8 class. Log10-transformed breadth and depth values were compared by one-way ANOVA with Sidak's multiple comparisons tests. TCRdb holds this immuneACCESS table with in-frame rearrangements only. Some clones are missing; in checked studies, unresolved V genes explain under half, and the rest has no known cause. V, J and clone size are taken as reported in that table, and D and trimming were inferred from the DNA itself. The sample profile shows some 160,000 clones; about nine tenths of them were found once. The ten largest clonotypes hold less than 6.5% of the sample.

On the study overall, not on this receptor specifically: In the small 56-69-year group, the increase in depth fell short of significance, most likely because of low power. Epitopes outside the regions mutated in the B.1.351 and B.1.1.7 variants were reportedly recognized by nearly half of the unique spike-specific TCRs. Conclusions about previously exposed vaccinees are limited because only five to seven AZD1222 recipients were SARS-CoV-2 seropositive at baseline. No day 14 peak-response samples were available, so repertoires were characterized only after the peak T cell response. Participants were mostly white British, with more females than males. The authors suggested clonal diversity may have been underestimated. After two AZD1222 doses, spike-specific TCR breadth and depth were significantly higher than at day 0 and than in MenACWY recipients. The whole spike protein was spanned by vaccine-associated CD4 TCRs, and dominant responses were seen in regions 160-218 and 743-854.

The cysteine opens and the phenylalanine closes a CDR3 of 13 amino acids. The entry retains the CDR3 DNA only, 39 bases that are in frame from base 1. The germline V gene specifies MNHEY as CDR1 and SVGEGT as CDR2. The junction shows trimming of 0 bases on V and 4 bases on J, plus 6 bases between the germline ends. The time point tag for this specimen amounts to: baseline before first vaccination. Vaccinee samples were obtained from the UK trials COV001 and COV002, which included a single-blind randomized controlled phase 2/3 trial of AZD1222 (ChAdOx1 nCoV-19) in healthy adults. For TCRbeta chain sequencing, PBMC samples were collected from trial participants at day 0 and at day 28 after the second dose.

Recombination joined TRBV6-2 or TRBV6-3 with TRBJ1-2, with the identity of the D gene unclear. The specimen was peripheral blood, collected on day 0 of AZD1222 vaccination. The receptor was derived from an adult in good health. The encoded CDR3 is CASSYSTAYGYTF. The nucleotides read TGTGCCAGCAGTTACTCTACAGCCTATGGCTACACCTTC.